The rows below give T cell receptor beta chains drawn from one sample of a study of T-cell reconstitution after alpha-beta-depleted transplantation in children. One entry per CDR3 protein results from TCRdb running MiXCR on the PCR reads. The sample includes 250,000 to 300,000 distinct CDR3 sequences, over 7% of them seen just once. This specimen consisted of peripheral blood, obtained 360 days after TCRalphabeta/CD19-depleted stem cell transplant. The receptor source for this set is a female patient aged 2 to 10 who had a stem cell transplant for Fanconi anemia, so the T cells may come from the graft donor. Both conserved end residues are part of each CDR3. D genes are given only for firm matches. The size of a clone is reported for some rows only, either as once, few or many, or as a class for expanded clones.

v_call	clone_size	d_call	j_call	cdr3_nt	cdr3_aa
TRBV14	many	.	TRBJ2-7	TGTGCCAGCAGCCAAGACTTGGGGGCTGAGCAGTACTTC	CASSQDLGAEQYF
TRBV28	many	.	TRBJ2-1	TGTGCCAGCAGTTTTTCCCAACGTGAGCAGTTCTTC	CASSFSQREQFF
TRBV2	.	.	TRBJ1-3	TGTGCCAGCAAGGTGGATGACTCTGGAAACACCATATATTTT	CASKVDDSGNTIYF
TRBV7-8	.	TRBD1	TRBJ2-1	TGTGCCAGCAGCTCCCAGGGGGCGGGTGAGCAGTTCTTC	CASSSQGAGEQFF
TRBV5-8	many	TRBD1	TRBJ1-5	TGTGCCAGCAGCTTTAGGGGGCTCGATCAGCCCCAGCATTTT	CASSFRGLDQPQHF
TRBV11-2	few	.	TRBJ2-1	TGTGCCAGCAGCTTAGTGGACTGGAACAATGAGCAGTTCTTC	CASSLVDWNNEQFF
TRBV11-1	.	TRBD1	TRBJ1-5	TGTGCCAGCAGCTTGGGGACAGGGGGGCCTGGGGGCAATCAGCCCCAGCATTTT	CASSLGTGGPGGNQPQHF
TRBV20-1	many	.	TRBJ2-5	TGCAGTGCCAGCCGGGCGGAAGAGACCCAGTACTTC	CSASRAEETQYF
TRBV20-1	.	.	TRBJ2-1	TGCAGTGCCCCACAGGTGAGCGGGCCTTACAATGAGCAGTTCTTC	CSAPQVSGPYNEQFF
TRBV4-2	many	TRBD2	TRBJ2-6	TGTGCCAGCAGCCATTTAGCGGGGAGAGTAACCGGGGCCAACGTCCTGACTTTC	CASSHLAGRVTGANVLTF
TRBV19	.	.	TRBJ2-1	TGTGCCAGTAGTCAAAGCGATACTATCTCCTACAATGAGCAGTTCTTC	CASSQSDTISYNEQFF
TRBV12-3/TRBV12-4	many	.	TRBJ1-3	TGTGCCAGCAGTTTAGCAAGGTTTCGCTCTGGAAACACCATATATTTT	CASSLARFRSGNTIYF
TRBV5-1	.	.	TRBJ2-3	TGCGCCAGCAGCCCTCGGGGGACCACAGATACGCAGTATTTT	CASSPRGTTDTQYF
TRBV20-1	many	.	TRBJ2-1	TGCAGTGCTCCAATGCCGGGACCGTTCTTC	CSAPMPGPFF
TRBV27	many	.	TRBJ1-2	TGTGCCAGCAGTTTAAGCCCATCCGTGAACTATGGCTACACCTTC	CASSLSPSVNYGYTF
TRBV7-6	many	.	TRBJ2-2	TGTGCCACAGGCAGGACCGGGGAGCTGTTTTTT	CATGRTGELFF
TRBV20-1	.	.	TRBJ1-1	TGCAGTGCCAAGCTATTAGGGGGATCCGGCACTGAAGCTTTCTTT	CSAKLLGGSGTEAFF
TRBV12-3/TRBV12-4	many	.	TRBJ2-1	TGTGCCAGCAGTCTATATCGATCTGGCTCCTACAATGAGCAGTTCTTC	CASSLYRSGSYNEQFF
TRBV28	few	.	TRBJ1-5	TGTGCCAGCAGTCTACTTCCAGGGGTAGGGAATCAGCCCCAGCATTTT	CASSLLPGVGNQPQHF
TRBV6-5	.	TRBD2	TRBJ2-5	TGTGCCAGCAGTTACGTCCGACTAGCGGGGGGGCAAGAGACCCAGTACTTC	CASSYVRLAGGQETQYF
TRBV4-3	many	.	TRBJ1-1	TGCGCCACCAGAATTGTGGACCAGGGTTCGAACACTGAAGCTTTCTTT	CATRIVDQGSNTEAFF
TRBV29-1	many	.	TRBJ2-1	TGCAGCGTTGGGCGGGGGCCGCTCAATGAGCAGTTCTTC	CSVGRGPLNEQFF
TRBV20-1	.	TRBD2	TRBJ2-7	TGCAGTGCTGGGGGACTAGCCCCCTACGAGCAGTACTTC	CSAGGLAPYEQYF
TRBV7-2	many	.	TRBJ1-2	TGTGCCAGCAGCCCCTTCCCGAAGGGGTATGGCTACACCTTC	CASSPFPKGYGYTF
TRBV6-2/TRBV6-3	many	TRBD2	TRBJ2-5	TGTGCCAGCAGCCAGGGACTAGCTGAGACCCAGTACTTC	CASSQGLAETQYF